Included here is one T cell receptor (beta chain) sequence, with context. Its specificity is not known. Overlapping HIV-1 Gag 15-mer peptides at around 1 ug per peptide per mL were used. Sorted nonresponding memory CD4+ T cells were CD40L-negative, CD69-negative, CD45RO-high. Looked up from germline, CDR1 is MNHNY and CDR2 is SVGAGI (reference sequence). This CDR3 contains 20 residues. V dropped 6 bases and J dropped 0; count of bases not matched to a gene: 15. The data were obtained in a study of persistence of HIV-infected CD4 T cells. Sequencing used immunoSEQ version 4 in survey mode. Measured with immunoSEQ multiplex PCR; TCRdb has only the in-frame clones, and not every one. Of tens of thousands of clones listed, 65% to 75% were seen once; the top ten hold about 1.5%.

The input for sequencing was CD4+ T cells sorted from PBMCs after roughly 17-hour stimulation, taken from a patient who received antiretroviral therapy. The receptor comes from an adult man with HIV who was CMV-seropositive. This chain links TRBV6-6 with TRBJ1-6; 9 bases are a match to TRBD1. CDR3 DNA sequence: TGTGCCAGCAGCCCCCGGGACAGGGATATCACGAGCTCCTATAATTCACCCCTCCACTTT. This codes for CASSPRDRDITSSYNSPLHF.